Below are 32 T cell receptor beta chains sequenced from a single sample in a study of human T cells and chemical hapten exposure. This sample's time point: healthy volunteer bleed at 6 weeks. Blood, whole and unfractionated, served as the source for total RNA extraction. TCRdb re-derived calls from the RACE reads in MiXCR, one entry per CDR3 protein. The sample shows 70,000 to 85,000 distinct CDR3 sequences, roughly 8.7% of them seen only once. Material: whole blood. All receptors derive from a male donor in good health. Some clones in this sample may be carry-over from other donors' samples.

The rearrangement joins TRBV20-1 to TRBJ2-7; D is uncertain. Germline-derived CDR1 and CDR2 are DFQATT and SNEGSKA (reference sequence). CDR3 length equals 13 residues. Trimming pared 0 bases from V and 4 bases from J, leaving 10 bases between. The CDR3, as DNA: TGCAGTGCTAGAGAGTGGGCAGGTTACGAGCAGTACTTC. This sequence encodes CSAREWAGYEQYF.

This clonotype was seen at least ten times. The CDR3 DNA is TGCGCCAGCAGCTCGGGACTAGCGGGGGGGCGATCTAGCACAGATACGCAGTATTTT. The encoded protein is CASSSGLAGGRSSTDTQYF. The rearrangement uses TRBV5-1 and TRBJ2-3; 16 bases map to TRBD2. Germline V gene lookup returns CDR1 SGHRS and CDR2 YFSETQ. This CDR3 is built from 19 residues. V lost 3 bases, J lost 0 bases, and 7 bases stayed unmatched.

This clonotype was observed at least ten times. The chain carries TRBV7-8 and TRBJ2-7; TRBD2 agrees at 9 bases. Trimming took 7 bases from V and 2 from J; bases not matched to a gene: 9. This CDR3 is built from 15 residues. CDR1 is SGHVS and CDR2 is FQNEAQ in the germline V gene. CDR3 sequence reads: CASTGREGRAYEQYF. The DNA of the CDR3 is TGTGCCAGCACGGGGCGGGAGGGCCGTGCCTACGAGCAGTACTTC.

This chain links TRBV7-9 with TRBJ1-1; D uncertain. The V end was cut by 2 bases, the J end by 1 base, with 17 bases between. The germline CDR1 and CDR2 sequences are SEHNR and FQNEAQ (reference sequence). This CDR3 comprises 17 residues. Written as DNA, the CDR3 is TGTGCCAGCAGCTTATCCGGGTCAGCCCCCGGGAACACTGAAGCTTTCTTT. Its protein product is CASSLSGSAPGNTEAFF.

The chain combines TRBV7-6 with TRBJ2-3; 7 nucleotides agree with TRBD2. Germline V gene lookup returns CDR1 SGHVS and CDR2 FNYEAQ. CDR3 length equals 15 residues. V shed 5 bases, J shed 2 bases, and the junction held 7 bases outside the gene matches. Written as DNA, the CDR3 is TGTGCCAGCAGCCTGCCAGCGGGGCCCACAGATACGCAGTATTTT. Translated: CASSLPAGPTDTQYF.

This clonotype was recorded many times. The chain couples TRBV6-5 to TRBJ1-1; D unresolved. Germline assignment: CDR1 MNHEY and CDR2 SVGAGI. V lost 6 bases and J lost 8, with 16 bases in between. This CDR3 region has 13 residues. The CDR3 DNA reads as TGTGCCAGCAGACCCGACGGCGTCAGAGAAGCTTTCTTT. It yields the protein CASRPDGVREAFF.

This clonotype was counted only a few times. The chain is built from TRBV25-1 and TRBJ2-7; tentatively, D is TRBD2 (5 bases). V was clipped by 1 base and J by 6 bases, with 16 bases between them. The CDR3 runs to 15 residues. Germline V gene data show CDR1 as MGHDK and CDR2 as SYGVNS. CDR3 in amino acids: CASSELAKAEGEQYF. Here the CDR3 DNA reads TGTGCCAGCAGTGAATTGGCGAAAGCAGAGGGCGAGCAGTACTTC.

The CDR3 bases are TGTGCCAGCAGATTACAGGGGGCCGCTGAGCAGTTCTTC. Protein product: CASRLQGAAEQFF. The genes are TRBV6-2 or TRBV6-3 and TRBJ2-1, with 9 bases lining up with TRBD1. The V gene's germline CDR1 is MNHEY and CDR2 SVGEGT. The CDR3 spans 13 residues. With V trimmed by 6 bases and J by 9 bases, 6 bases remained unmatched.

This clonotype has just a few counts. The chain employs TRBV2 and TRBJ1-1; D perhaps matches TRBD1 (6 bases). Germline CDR1 is SNHLY and CDR2 is FYNNEI. This CDR3 is 15 amino acids long. Between the trimmed V and J ends, which lost 3 bases and 11 bases, there was a span of 22 bases. In nucleotides, the CDR3 is TGTGCCAGCAGTGACGGTGGTTATTCGGACAGAACGGCTTTCTTT. It is translated as CASSDGGYSDRTAFF.

V usage is TRBV3-1 and J usage is TRBJ2-7; D could derive from TRBD1 or TRBD2 (5 bases each). Looked up from germline, CDR1 is LGHDT and CDR2 is YNNKEL (reference sequence). Trimming pared 0 bases from V and 4 bases from J, leaving 10 bases between. The CDR3 is 14 residues long. The CDR3 region is CASSQDVGGYEQYF. CDR3 in DNA: TGTGCCAGCAGCCAAGATGTTGGGGGATACGAGCAGTACTTC.

The sample holds a few counts of this clonotype. The chain combines TRBV10-3 with TRBJ2-7; 8 bases are a match to TRBD1. The CDR3 consists of 14 residues. Germline assignment: CDR1 ENHRY and CDR2 SYGVKD. V was pared by 6 bases and J by 0 bases, with 4 bases of the junction left unmatched. CDR3 protein: CAISRDRHSYEQYF. Here the CDR3 DNA reads TGTGCCATCAGCCGGGACAGGCACTCCTACGAGCAGTACTTC.

This clonotype was picked up a small number of times. The chain couples TRBV3-1 to TRBJ2-5; maybe TRBD1 (5 bases). CDR1 is LGHDT, CDR2 YNNKEL, per germline (reference sequence). CDR3 length equals 16 residues. V was trimmed by 2 bases and J by 2 bases, leaving 15 bases between them. Here the CDR3 DNA reads TGTGCCAGCAGCCAACCAACGACAGATCCTCAAGAGACCCAGTACTTC. Amino acids: CASSQPTTDPQETQYF.

The rearrangement uses TRBV27 and TRBJ2-3, with 14 bases identical to TRBD2. Trimming removed 5 bases from V and 6 bases from J; junction bases left unmatched: 7. The CDR3 is 16 amino acids. Germline lookup yields CDR1 MNHEY and CDR2 SMNVEV (reference sequence). The chain's CDR3 is CASSGGLAGDVDTQYF. CDR3 coding DNA: TGTGCCAGCAGTGGGGGACTAGCGGGAGATGTCGATACGCAGTATTTT.

This chain uses TRBV12-3 or TRBV12-4 with TRBJ1-1, with 7 bases that match TRBD1. The CDR3 loop spans 15 amino acids. V lost 2 bases to trimming and J lost 1 base; unmatched junction nucleotides: 4. The CDR3: CASSLSYRGNTEAFF. CDR3 DNA sequence: TGTGCCAGCAGTTTATCCTACAGGGGGAACACTGAAGCTTTCTTT.

This clonotype appeared many times. This chain joins TRBV7-2 and TRBJ1-1; D remains unclear. Germline V gives CDR1 SGHTA, CDR2 FQGNSA. V gave up 2 bases and J gave up 10 bases, with 14 bases separating them. The CDR3 covers 13 residues. The CDR3 coding sequence is TGTGCCAGCAGCTTAACCCGGACGGCTCCAGCTTTCTTT. This sequence encodes CASSLTRTAPAFF.

This clonotype was seen more than once but under ten times. One junction end disagrees with the germline gene, perhaps due to a read error. The chain combines TRBV10-3 with TRBJ2-3; TRBD2 aligns across 14 bases. The V gene's germline CDR1 is ENHRY and CDR2 SYGVKD. The CDR3 length is 20 residues. CDR3 residues: CATSVGGLAGEGILTDTQYF. The CDR3 coding sequence is TGTGCCACCAGTGTTGGGGGACTAGCGGGAGAAGGGATTCTCACAGATACGCAGTATTTT.

The V gene is TRBV6-2 or TRBV6-3, the J gene TRBJ2-2; 7 bases align to TRBD1. The CDR3 extends over 14 amino acids. Germline V gene data show CDR1 as MNHEY and CDR2 as SVGEGT. Trimming at V came to 6 bases and at J to 6 bases, leaving 7 bases not matched to a gene. CDR3 in amino acids: CASSHTGVPGELFF. The CDR3 DNA sequence: TGTGCCAGCAGCCATACAGGGGTTCCCGGGGAGCTGTTTTTT.

This clonotype was seen only a few times. The gene calls are TRBV29-1 and TRBJ2-2, with D possibly matching TRBD1 (6 bases). Trimming shortened V by 6 bases and J by 0 bases, and 11 bases separated the two germline ends. Germline CDR1 is SQVTM and CDR2 is ANQGSEA. The CDR3 length is 14 residues. The CDR3 DNA sequence: TGCAGCGTCCCCGGGACACCGAACACCGGGGAGCTGTTTTTT. Protein product: CSVPGTPNTGELFF.

This clonotype was recorded many times. The chain links TRBV29-1 to TRBJ1-1; TRBD1 agrees at 7 bases. Germline trimming cut 7 bases from V and 0 bases from J; bases unmatched to any gene: 5. The CDR3 length is 13 residues. CDR1 is SQVTM and CDR2 is ANQGSEA in the germline V gene. The CDR3 coding sequence is TGCAGCGCCGGACAGGTCCTGAACACTGAAGCTTTCTTT. Its protein is CSAGQVLNTEAFF. Combining the CDR3 with reference TRBV29-1 and TRBJ1-1 gives the whole variable domain SAVISQKPSRDICQRGTSLTIQCQVDSQVTMMFWYRQQPGQSLTLIATANQGSEATYESGFVIDKFPISRPNLTFSTLTVSNMSPEDSSIYLCSAGQVLNTEAFFGQGTRLTVV.

This clonotype has more than one count but fewer than ten. The chain uses TRBV4-1 and TRBJ1-2; 8 bases match TRBD1. Germline values: CDR1 MGHRA, CDR2 YSYEKL. The CDR3 consists of 14 residues. V trimming: 3 bases; J trimming: 4 bases; junction bases outside the gene matches: 4. CDR3 bases: TGCGCCAGCAGCCAGTTCGACAGGGGCTATGGCTACACCTTC. Translated, it gives CASSQFDRGYGYTF.

In this sample, this clonotype turned up a few times. The chain has TRBV29-1 and TRBJ1-1; perhaps TRBD1 as D (5 bases). Deletions cut 2 bases from V and 5 bases from J, with 18 bases between. The CDR3 is 15 residues long. CDR1 is SQVTM and CDR2 is ANQGSEA in the germline V gene. CDR3 sequence reads: CSVETGGSWETEAFF. The CDR3 bases are TGCAGCGTTGAAACCGGGGGATCTTGGGAAACTGAAGCTTTCTTT.

This clonotype was counted a few times. The genes are TRBV5-1 and TRBJ1-1; 8 positions agree with TRBD1. Germline V CDR1 and CDR2: SGHRS, YFSETQ. The CDR3 consists of 17 residues. The J segment lost 1 base and the V segment lost 5 bases, leaving 13 bases of the junction unmatched. The chain's CDR3 is CASRATGTGYPNTEAFF. The CDR3 nucleotides read TGCGCCAGCAGGGCGACCGGGACAGGTTACCCGAACACTGAAGCTTTCTTT.

The table lists this clonotype with a few counts. The chain employs TRBV6-2 or TRBV6-3 and TRBJ1-5; 9 nucleotides align to TRBD1. Germline-derived CDR1 and CDR2 are MNHEY and SVGEGT. This CDR3 comprises 15 residues. The V segment lost 2 bases and the J segment 6 bases; nucleotides outside the gene matches: 5. The CDR3 reads CASSYGDREGQPQHF. The DNA of the CDR3 is TGTGCCAGCAGTTACGGGGACAGGGAAGGTCAGCCCCAGCATTTT.

The V call is TRBV6-5, the J call TRBJ1-2, with 9 bases lining up with TRBD1. Trimming at V came to 7 bases and at J to 6 bases, leaving 9 bases not matched to a gene. Germline CDR1 reads MNHEY; CDR2 reads SVGAGI. CDR3 length: 14 amino acids. The CDR3 DNA reads as TGTGCCAGCAACCTGGGACAGGGTTCCGATGGCTACACCTTC. This encodes CASNLGQGSDGYTF.

This clonotype was seen a handful of times. This chain uses TRBV4-2 with TRBJ1-1, with D possibly matching TRBD1 (5 bases). The CDR3 is 13 amino acids. Per the germline V gene, CDR1 is LGHNA and CDR2 is YNFKEQ. The V end lost 1 base, the J end lost 10 bases, and 13 bases lay between the germline ends. CDR3 sequence: CASSQGVAQGAFF. The CDR3, as DNA: TGTGCCAGCAGCCAAGGGGTCGCGCAGGGAGCTTTCTTT.

The J gene is TRBJ1-1, the V gene TRBV5-1; D not certain. Trimming took off 5 bases at V and 1 base at J, with 18 bases between the two ends. Germline-derived CDR1 and CDR2 are SGHRS and YFSETQ. The CDR3 totals 16 residues. The CDR3 nucleotides are TGCGCCAGCAGGGCCCTCGAGGGCAGAGAGAACACTGAAGCTTTCTTT. It translates to CASRALEGRENTEAFF.

J is TRBJ2-7 and V is TRBV5-1; D might be TRBD1 (6 bases). The CDR3 totals 16 residues. Trimming took off 1 base at V and 6 bases at J, with 20 bases between the two ends. Germline values: CDR1 SGHRS, CDR2 YFSETQ. This CDR3 is CASSLSSTGQSGEQYF. As DNA, the CDR3 is TGCGCCAGCAGCTTGAGTTCTACCGGACAGTCGGGCGAGCAGTACTTC.

The V gene is TRBV14, the J gene TRBJ2-1; possibly TRBD1 for D (5 bases). Germline CDR1 and CDR2: SGHDN and FVKESK. The CDR3 has 14 residues. V shed 0 bases and J shed 7 bases, with 10 bases lying between them. CDR3: CASSQDGRVNEQFF. The CDR3 DNA sequence: TGTGCCAGCAGCCAAGATGGCAGGGTAAATGAGCAGTTCTTC.

The V gene is TRBV20-1, the J gene TRBJ2-3; the D gene is possibly TRBD2 (6 bases). The V and J ends lost 3 bases and 2 bases respectively, with 9 bases between them. CDR1 and CDR2 from the germline V gene are DFQATT and SNEGSKA (reference sequence). The CDR3 is 13 amino acids. The CDR3 sequence is CSARSGVTDTQYF. As DNA, the CDR3 is TGCAGTGCTAGGTCGGGGGTCACAGATACGCAGTATTTT.

This clonotype was detected many times. V and J are TRBV20-1 and TRBJ2-1; D is perhaps TRBD1 (5 bases). Germline V gene lookup returns CDR1 DFQATT and CDR2 SNEGSKA (reference sequence). This CDR3 has 14 residues. V shed 4 bases and J shed 5 bases, with 15 bases lying between them. CDR3 bases: TGCAGTGCTAAGGGCTCAGGGTGGGACAATGAGCAGTTCTTC. This gives the protein CSAKGSGWDNEQFF.

The chain uses TRBV11-1 and TRBJ2-3; 9 bases fit TRBD2. The CDR3 consists of 15 residues. Per germline, CDR1 SGHAT and CDR2 FQDESV (reference sequence). J lost 7 bases, V lost 5 bases, and 10 bases had no gene match. The CDR3 sequence: CASSPRGGAVNTQYF. For the CDR3, the DNA is TGTGCCAGCAGCCCCCGCGGGGGGGCTGTGAATACGCAGTATTTT.

The J gene is TRBJ2-6, the V gene TRBV7-6; D is unresolved. The CDR3 sequence is 14 residues long. CDR1 SGHVS and CDR2 FNYEAQ come from the germline V gene. Trimming pared 5 bases from V and 2 bases from J, leaving 7 bases between. The CDR3 nucleotides are TGTGCCAGCAGCGTTCGTACTGGGGCCAACGTCCTGACTTTC. This encodes CASSVRTGANVLTF.